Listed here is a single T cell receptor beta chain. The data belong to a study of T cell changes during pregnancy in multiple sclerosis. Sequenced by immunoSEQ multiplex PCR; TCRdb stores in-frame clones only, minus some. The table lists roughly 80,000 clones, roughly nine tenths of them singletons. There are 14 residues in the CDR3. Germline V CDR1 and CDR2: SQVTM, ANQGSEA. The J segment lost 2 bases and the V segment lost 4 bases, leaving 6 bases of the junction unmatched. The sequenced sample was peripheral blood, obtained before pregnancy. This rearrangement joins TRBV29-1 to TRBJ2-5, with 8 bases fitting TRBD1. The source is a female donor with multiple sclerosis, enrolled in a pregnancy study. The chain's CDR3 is CSVGQGTNQETQYF. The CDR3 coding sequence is TGCAGCGTTGGACAGGGGACAAATCAAGAGACCCAGTACTTC.